The present TCR beta chain was sequenced within a study of identical twins. The germline CDR1 and CDR2 sequences are MNHEY and SVGEGT. There are 12 residues in the CDR3. V was pared by 7 bases and J by 0 bases, with 7 bases between. A single record per CDR3 protein comes from TCRdb applying MiXCR to the 5' RACE reads. The sample includes 650,000 to 750,000 distinct CDR3 sequences, 21% of them seen just once. In addition, the sample was reused for a study of T cells expressing NK-cell markers. That study adds: The study drew TCR beta repertoires from sorted CD3+CD56+NKG2C+, CD3+CD56+NKG2C- and CD3+CD56-NKG2C+ T cells. Serological testing identified seven of the eight sequenced donors as HCMV-seropositive and one as seronegative.

The TCR originated in a woman between 18 and 30 years old in good health. Sequencing was performed on PBMCs. The V and J genes are TRBV6-2 or TRBV6-3 and TRBJ2-7; D remains unclear. CDR3 nucleotide sequence: TGTGCCAGCACCACGGACTCCTACGAGCAGTACTTC. Amino acid sequence: CASTTDSYEQYF.